This entry features one T cell receptor (beta chain) sequence. This sample is drawn from a study of memory CD4+ T cells and cytomegalovirus serostatus. There are 13 residues in the CDR3. Germline CDR1 reads SGHTA; CDR2 reads FQGNSA. Trimming stripped 1 base from V and 6 bases from J, with 6 bases between. Profiling relied on immunoSEQ multiplex PCR, and the TCRdb table lists in-frame clones only, not all of them. The sample carries 40,000 to 55,000 clones, about 86% recorded once. Single viable CD3+CD4+CD8-CD45RO+ cells were sorted as the memory CD4+ T cells. CMV serostatus came from serum IgG against pp150, pp28, p38, p52.

Sequencing was performed on memory CD4+ T cells from blood. The sequence was obtained from an adult in good health and CMV-seropositive. V gene TRBV7-2 combines with J gene TRBJ1-4; D unresolved. CDR3 protein: CASSLVSDEKLFF. In DNA, the CDR3 is TGTGCCAGCAGCTTAGTTTCAGATGAAAAACTGTTTTTT.